A single sample is the source of the 24 T cell receptor beta chains below, sequenced in a study of graft-versus-host responses after intestinal transplantation. Clones were sequenced by immunoSEQ multiplex PCR, and TCRdb holds only the in-frame ones, with some missing. The table records 15,000 to 20,000 clones, approximately 86% of them present only once. Specimen: bone marrow, collected around 120 days after transplant. The receptors originated from a human patient who received an intestinal transplant, so some T cells may come from the graft donor.

The chain employs TRBV6-1 and TRBJ1-3, with 8 bases lining up with TRBD1. With 7 bases clipped from V and 2 bases from J, the junction kept 1 base outside the gene matches. In germline, CDR1 is MNHNS, CDR2 SASEGT. This CDR3 comprises 13 residues. CDR3 in DNA: TGTGCCAGCAAGGACAGGGCTGGAAACACCATATATTTT. This encodes CASKDRAGNTIYF.

V and J are TRBV30 and TRBJ2-5; TRBD2 matches 13 bases. V lost 0 bases and J lost 11; bases outside the gene matches: 15. The V gene's germline CDR1 is GTSNPN and CDR2 SVGIG (reference sequence). The CDR3 sequence is 17 residues long. In nucleotides, the CDR3 is TGTGCCTGGAGTGTATTCGGGGGCACTAGCGGGAGGGGGGGGCAGTACTTC. Protein sequence: CAWSVFGGTSGRGGQYF.

V and J are TRBV6-1 and TRBJ2-1, with 10 bases matching TRBD2. This CDR3 comprises 15 residues. The ends lost 3 bases at V and 10 bases at J; junction bases unmatched: 9. Germline CDR1 and CDR2: MNHNS and SASEGT. This chain's CDR3 is CASSDRAGGPSEQFF. The CDR3 DNA is TGTGCCAGCAGTGATCGAGCGGGAGGGCCGAGCGAGCAGTTCTTC.

The chain joins TRBV27 to TRBJ2-1; weak D call: TRBD1 (5 bases). V was shortened by 2 bases and J by 8 bases, with 10 bases between the two germline ends. CDR1 and CDR2 from the germline V gene are MNHEY and SMNVEV (reference sequence). The CDR3 contains 13 residues. CDR3 bases: TGTGCCAGCAGTTTAGGGGCACAGGATGAGCAGTTCTTC. Its translation: CASSLGAQDEQFF.

This CDR3 is CASSIDRGWGEKLFF. The CDR3 bases are TGTGCCAGTAGTATAGATCGAGGGTGGGGCGAAAAACTGTTTTTT. The gene calls are TRBV19 and TRBJ1-4, with D maybe TRBD1 (5 bases). The length of the CDR3 is 15 residues. With 0 bases removed from V and 8 bases from J, the gap between germline ends came to 13 bases. CDR1 and CDR2 from the germline V gene are LNHDA and SQIVND (reference sequence).

In this sample, this clone turned up once. The V call is TRBV6-1, the J call TRBJ1-3; D unresolved. The CDR3 covers 15 residues. Per germline, CDR1 MNHNS and CDR2 SASEGT. The V gene lost 2 bases and the J gene lost 7 bases, with 15 bases spanning the gap. CDR3 in amino acids: CASSELSDLWNTIYF. The DNA of the CDR3 is TGTGCCAGCAGTGAATTGTCAGACCTATGGAACACCATATATTTT.

The chain recombines TRBV14 with TRBJ2-2, with D tentatively TRBD2 (6 bases). V lost 4 bases and J lost 7, with 13 bases in between. CDR3 length: 14 residues. CDR1 and CDR2 from the germline V gene are SGHDN and FVKESK. CDR3 sequence (DNA): TGTGCCAGCAGCCCCTCGTGGGGGGACGGGGAGCTGTTTTTT. Protein: CASSPSWGDGELFF.

This clone came up a few times. Distinct nucleotide sequences in the sample also encode this CDR3. The chain links TRBV5-1 to TRBJ1-1; no firm D call. V was cut by 2 bases and J by 0 bases, with 8 bases left in between. The V gene's germline CDR1 is SGHRS and CDR2 YFSETQ. The CDR3 covers 14 residues. The CDR3 DNA reads as TGCGCCAGCAGCTTCGACGGAATGAACACTGAAGCTTTCTTT. Its protein is CASSFDGMNTEAFF.

The chain couples TRBV11-1 to TRBJ2-7, with 7 bases fitting TRBD1. CDR1 is SGHAT, CDR2 FQDESV, per germline (reference sequence). V lost 3 bases to trimming and J lost 7 bases; unmatched junction nucleotides: 12. The CDR3 loop spans 15 amino acids. The CDR3 bases are TGTGCCAGCAGCTTCCCCGGGACAGCCTCTTGGGAGCAGTACTTC. It yields the protein CASSFPGTASWEQYF.

The V call is TRBV2, the J call TRBJ2-3; D gene uncertain. Germline CDR1 reads SNHLY; CDR2 reads FYNNEI. The ends were cut back, 10 bases at V and 2 bases at J, with 7 bases in the middle. The CDR3 covers 11 residues. CDR3 protein: CATLTTDTQYF. CDR3 nucleotides: TGTGCCACGTTGACCACAGATACGCAGTATTTT.

The chain couples TRBV9 to TRBJ2-2, with 7 positions matching TRBD1. CDR3 size: 16 residues. Unmatched junction bases numbered 14, after V lost 4 bases and J lost 8 bases. Germline CDR1 is SGDLS and CDR2 is YYNGEE. CDR3 sequence: CASSSRAGGAGGELFF. CDR3 DNA sequence: TGTGCCAGCAGCTCCCGTGCAGGGGGTGCCGGGGGGGAGCTGTTTTTT.

V and J are TRBV7-6 and TRBJ1-4; 10 bases fit TRBD1. J lost 8 bases, V lost 2 bases, and 11 bases had no gene match. Per the germline V gene, CDR1 is SGHVS and CDR2 is FNYEAQ. CDR3 size: 17 residues. CDR3 amino acids: CASSLPRGGTGEEKLFF. In DNA, the CDR3 is TGTGCCAGCAGCTTACCCCGGGGGGGGACAGGGGAAGAAAAACTGTTTTTT.

The chain couples TRBV10-3 to TRBJ1-2; TRBD1 is a possible D gene (5 bases). Germline CDR1 reads ENHRY; CDR2 reads SYGVKD. V lost 10 bases and J 7 bases, leaving 16 bases between the germline ends. The CDR3 is 12 amino acids. CDR3 sequence (DNA): TGTGCCACCGGGACTCCGGGAGGTGGCTACACCTTC. Protein product: CATGTPGGGYTF.

The chain employs TRBV7-6 and TRBJ2-3; 9 bases are shared with TRBD2. The ends lost 4 bases at V and 0 bases at J; junction bases unmatched: 2. Germline V gives CDR1 SGHVS, CDR2 FNYEAQ. The CDR3 contains 15 residues. CDR3 sequence reads: CASSSGTSSTDTQYF. The CDR3 DNA follows: TGTGCCAGCAGCTCCGGGACTAGCAGCACAGATACGCAGTATTTT. Combining the CDR3 with reference TRBV7-6 and TRBJ2-3 gives the whole variable domain GAGVSQSPRYKVTKRGQDVALRCDPISGHVSLYWYRQALGQGPEFLTYFNYEAQQDKSGLPNDRFSAERPEGSISTLTIQRTEQRDSAMYRCASSSGTSSTDTQYFGPGTRLTVL.

The V gene is TRBV6-6, the J gene TRBJ1-2; 9 bases fit TRBD1. The V and J ends lost 6 bases and 4 bases, in that order; junction bases with no gene match: 6. The CDR3 is made up of 14 amino acids. Per the germline V gene, CDR1 is MNHNY and CDR2 is SVGAGI (reference sequence). CDR3 region: CASRQTGGIYGYTF. The CDR3 DNA reads as TGTGCCAGCAGGCAAACAGGGGGCATCTATGGCTACACCTTC.

This clone was observed a handful of times. J is TRBJ2-3 and V is TRBV15; TRBD1 is a possible D gene (6 bases). Per the germline V gene, CDR1 is LNHNV and CDR2 is YYDKDF (reference sequence). Trimming took 1 base from V and 3 from J, leaving 11 bases between them. The CDR3 totals 15 residues. The CDR3 DNA follows: TGTGCCACCAGCAGAGGAGGGGGTTTTACAGATACGCAGTATTTT. It translates to CATSRGGGFTDTQYF.

The chain couples TRBV4-1 to TRBJ2-1; 11 bases match TRBD2. V was pared by 0 bases and J by 2 bases, with 3 bases of the junction left unmatched. Germline V gene sequence: CDR1 MGHRA, CDR2 YSYEKL. CDR3 size: 17 residues. The CDR3 loop is CASSQDTTSGTYNEQFF. CDR3 DNA sequence: TGCGCCAGCAGCCAAGATACGACTAGCGGGACCTACAATGAGCAGTTCTTC.

This clone was observed once. The chain joins TRBV6-5 to TRBJ1-3; 7 bases fit TRBD1. Germline-derived CDR1 and CDR2 are MNHEY and SVGAGI. The CDR3 is 15 amino acids. The trim removed 7 bases at V and 0 bases at J, leaving 6 bases unmatched. The chain's CDR3 is CASKGQDHSGNTIYF. The CDR3, as DNA: TGTGCCAGCAAAGGACAGGACCACTCTGGAAACACCATATATTTT.

This rearrangement joins TRBV9 to TRBJ2-3; D gene unclear. V lost 3 bases to trimming and J lost 2 bases, with 4 bases between them. This CDR3 comprises 12 residues. Germline CDR1 is SGDLS and CDR2 is YYNGEE. CDR3 DNA sequence: TGTGCCAGCAGCGCGAACACAGATACGCAGTATTTT. Translated, it gives CASSANTDTQYF. Full variable domain (outside the CDR3, taken from reference TRBV9 and TRBJ2-3): DSGVTQTPKHLITATGQRVTLRCSPRSGDLSVYWYQQSLDQGLQFLIQYYNGEERAKGNILERFSAQQFPDLHSELNLSSLELGDSALYFCASSANTDTQYFGPGTRLTVL.

The genes are TRBV5-1 and TRBJ1-3; no definite D call. Germline CDR1 and CDR2: SGHRS and YFSETQ. The ends were cut back, 0 bases at V and 0 bases at J, with 7 bases in the middle. The CDR3 contains 15 residues. CDR3 in DNA: TGCGCCAGCAGCTTGGGCCGCCTCTCTGGAAACACCATATATTTT. Amino acids: CASSLGRLSGNTIYF.

The genes are TRBV5-8 and TRBJ1-5; the D gene is possibly TRBD1 (6 bases). Trimming removed 0 bases from V and 5 bases from J, with 12 bases in between. The CDR3 is 15 residues long. Germline V gene lookup returns CDR1 SGHTS and CDR2 YDEGEE. CDR3 DNA sequence: TGTGCCAGCAGCTTGGAGGGGGAGGGGCATCAGCCCCAGCATTTT. Amino acids: CASSLEGEGHQPQHF.

This chain joins TRBV7-9 and TRBJ1-3, with D unresolved. Germline V gene data show CDR1 as SEHNR and CDR2 as FQNEAQ (reference sequence). Trimming shortened V by 3 bases and J by 5 bases, and 14 bases separated the two germline ends. This CDR3 has 15 residues. The CDR3 sequence is CASSLAVQARNTIYF. CDR3 in DNA: TGTGCCAGCAGCTTGGCCGTTCAGGCCCGAAACACCATATATTTT.

The J gene is TRBJ2-2, the V gene TRBV11-3; 14 bases align to TRBD2. Trimming removed 5 bases from V and 6 bases from J; junction bases left unmatched: 5. Germline CDR1 SGHNT, CDR2 YENEEA. CDR3 length: 16 amino acids. CDR3 loop: CASSTPGLAGAGELFF. The CDR3 nucleotides read TGTGCCAGCAGCACCCCGGGACTAGCGGGAGCCGGGGAGCTGTTTTTT.

This clone was seen only once. J is TRBJ1-1 and V is TRBV6-6; D is perhaps TRBD1 (5 bases). The CDR3 is made up of 14 amino acids. From germline, CDR1 is MNHNY and CDR2 SVGAGI (reference sequence). V shed 7 bases and J shed 6 bases, with 18 bases lying between them. CDR3 in amino acids: CASISYGGSAEAFF. The CDR3 DNA is TGTGCCAGCATCTCTTACGGGGGGAGTGCTGAAGCTTTCTTT.